This TCR beta chain derives from a study of graft-versus-host responses after intestinal transplantation. Study in general: Those transplanted obtained multivisceral, liver-intestinal, or isolated intestinal grafts. Every recipient underwent anti-thymocyte globulin induction, then tacrolimus and steroids for approximately 3 years.

The CDR3 totals 15 residues. The ends were cut back, 1 base at V and 0 bases at J, with 7 bases in the middle. The germline V gene encodes CDR1 SGHVS and CDR2 FQNEAQ. The data were produced by immunoSEQ multiplex PCR, yet TCRdb's version contains in-frame clones alone and is incomplete. The table lists 90,000 to 100,000 clones, roughly nine tenths of them singletons. Remarks on this clone: Its antigen is as yet unknown.

Sequencing used unstimulated CD8+ T cells sorted from spleen or lymph node cells, obtained before intestinal transplant. The sequence came from a human donor who received an intestinal transplant. The chain is built from TRBV7-8 and TRBJ1-3, with D unclear. The CDR3 nucleotides read TGTGCCAGCAGCTTAGGGCAGAACTCTGGAAACACCATATATTTT. It specifies CASSLGQNSGNTIYF.